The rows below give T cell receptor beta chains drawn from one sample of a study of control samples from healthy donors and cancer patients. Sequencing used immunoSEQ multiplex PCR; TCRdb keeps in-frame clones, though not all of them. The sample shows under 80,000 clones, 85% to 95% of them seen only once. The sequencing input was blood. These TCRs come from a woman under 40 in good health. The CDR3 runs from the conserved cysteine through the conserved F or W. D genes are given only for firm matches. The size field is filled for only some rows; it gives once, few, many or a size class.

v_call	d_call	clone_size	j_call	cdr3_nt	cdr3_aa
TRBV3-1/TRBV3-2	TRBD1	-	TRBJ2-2	TGTGCCAGCAGCCCGGGGACAGGGCGGGGCACCGGGGAGCTGTTTTTT	CASSPGTGRGTGELFF
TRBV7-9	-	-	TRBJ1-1	TGTGCCAGCAGCGGGGGACTGATGAACACTGAAGCTTTCTTT	CASSGGLMNTEAFF
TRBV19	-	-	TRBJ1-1	TGTGCCAGTAGTATAGATCCGAACACTGAAGCTTTCTTT	CASSIDPNTEAFF
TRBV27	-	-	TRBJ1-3	TGTGCCAGCAGTTTGGCGACTGGAAACACCATATATTTT	CASSLATGNTIYF
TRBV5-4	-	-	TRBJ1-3	TGTGCCAGCAGCCCAAGGGGGACTGGAAACACCATATATTTT	CASSPRGTGNTIYF
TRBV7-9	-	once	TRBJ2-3	TGTGCCAGCAGCCCGCGGCGGGGCACTAGCACAGATACGCAGTATTTT	CASSPRRGTSTDTQYF
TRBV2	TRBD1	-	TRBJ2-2	TGTGCCAGCAGGGGACAGGGGGCCGGGGAGCTGTTTTTT	CASRGQGAGELFF
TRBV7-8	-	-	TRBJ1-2	TGTGCCAGCAGCTCCGCCCGGGACCGAACTAACTATGGCTACACCTTC	CASSSARDRTNYGYTF
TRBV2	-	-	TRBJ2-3	TGTGCCAGCAGTGCCTGGAGGTCGCAATTCGCAGATACGCAGTATTTT	CASSAWRSQFADTQYF
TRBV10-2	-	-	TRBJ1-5	TGCGCCAGCAGTGAGAACAGTCCCAATCAGCCCCAGCATTTT	CASSENSPNQPQHF
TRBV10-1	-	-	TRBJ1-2	TGCGCCAGCAGTGAGTCCCCGACGAGTGGCTACACCTTC	CASSESPTSGYTF
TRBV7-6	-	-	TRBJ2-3	TGTGCCAGCAGCTCAAAAGGGTCCACAGATACGCAGTATTTT	CASSSKGSTDTQYF
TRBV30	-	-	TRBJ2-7	TGTGCCTGGGGAAGGGAGATATGGGGCGAGCAGTACTTC	CAWGREIWGEQYF
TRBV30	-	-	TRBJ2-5	TGTGGAGGGGGTAGGGAGACCCAGTACTTC	CGGGRETQYF
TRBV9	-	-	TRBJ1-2	TGTGCCAGCAGCGAATATACAGGGCCGGGGGGCTACACCTTC	CASSEYTGPGGYTF
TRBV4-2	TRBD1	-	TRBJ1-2	TGTGCCAGCAGCCAGGTGGGACAGGGGGACTATGGCTACACCTTC	CASSQVGQGDYGYTF
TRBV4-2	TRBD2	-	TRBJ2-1	TGTGCCAGCAGCCCACGGACTAGCGGGGCATACAATGAGCAGTTCTTC	CASSPRTSGAYNEQFF
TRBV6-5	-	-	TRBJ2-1	TGTGCCAGCAGCAGACAGAGGAGTGTGGATGAGCAGTTCTTC	CASSRQRSVDEQFF
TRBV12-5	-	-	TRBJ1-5	TGTGCTAGTGGTTTGGACTATCAGCCCCAGCATTTT	CASGLDYQPQHF
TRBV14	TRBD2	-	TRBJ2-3	TGTGCCAGCAGCCATGGGTGGACTAGCGGGCGGGCAGATACGCAGTATTTT	CASSHGWTSGRADTQYF
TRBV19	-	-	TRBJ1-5	TGTGCCAGTAGTATGAGGGAGGTAAATCAGCCCCAGCATTTT	CASSMREVNQPQHF
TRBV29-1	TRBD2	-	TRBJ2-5	TGCAGCGTCAGCACTAGCGGGGGAGAGACCCAGTACTTC	CSVSTSGGETQYF
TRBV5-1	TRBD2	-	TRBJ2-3	TGCGCCAGCATGCTGGTCGGGGGGGCCGCAGATACGCAGTATTTT	CASMLVGGAADTQYF
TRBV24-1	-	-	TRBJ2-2	TGTGCCACCAGTGATGGCCAGGGGAGTTCCGGGGAGCTGTTTTTT	CATSDGQGSSGELFF
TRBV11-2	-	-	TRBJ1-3	TGTGCCAGCAGCGAAGGAATGGGAAACACCATATATTTT	CASSEGMGNTIYF
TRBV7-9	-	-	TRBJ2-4	TGTGCCAGCAGCGGAGGGGAGTTTGACAAAAACATTCAGTACTTC	CASSGGEFDKNIQYF
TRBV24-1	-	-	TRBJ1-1	TGTGCCACCAGTGATGCATCGATTCGGGGTGAAGCTTTCTTT	CATSDASIRGEAFF
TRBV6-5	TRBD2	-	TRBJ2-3	TGTGCCAGCAGTTATCAGCGGGGGGGCCTTGATACGCAGTATTTT	CASSYQRGGLDTQYF
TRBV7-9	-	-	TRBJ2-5	TGTGCCAGCAGCTTAGCGACAGGCTATCAAGAGACCCAGTACTTC	CASSLATGYQETQYF
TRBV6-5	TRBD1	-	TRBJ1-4	TGTGCCAGCAGTTACTCTCCGGGACAGGGAATGGGAAAACTGTTTTTT	CASSYSPGQGMGKLFF
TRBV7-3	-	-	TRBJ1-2	TGTGCCAGCAGTCCCACCCAATACTATGGCTACACCTTC	CASSPTQYYGYTF
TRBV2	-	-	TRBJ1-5	TGTGCCAGCAGTGCGCGGGGAGGCCAGCCCCAGCATTTT	CASSARGGQPQHF
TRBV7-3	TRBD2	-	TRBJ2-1	TGTGCCAGCAGCTTATCCGGGGGGGCAAATGAGCAGTTCTTC	CASSLSGGANEQFF
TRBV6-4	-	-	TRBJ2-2	TGTGCCAGCAGTGACTCAGGGCGCACCGGGGAGCTGTTTTTT	CASSDSGRTGELFF
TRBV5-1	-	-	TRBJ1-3	TGCGCCAGCAGCTTGGATGGGGCCTCTGGAAACACCATATATTTT	CASSLDGASGNTIYF
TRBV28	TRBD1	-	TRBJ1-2	TGTGCCAGCAGTTTCTCGACAGGGGCTAACTATGGCTACACCTTC	CASSFSTGANYGYTF
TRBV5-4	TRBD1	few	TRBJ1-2	TGTGCCAGCAGGGGTGAGGACAGGGGGTATGGCTACACCTTC	CASRGEDRGYGYTF
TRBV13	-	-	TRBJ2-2	TGTGCCAGCAGCTTAAGCAGCGGACCTTACACCGGGGAGCTGTTTTTT	CASSLSSGPYTGELFF
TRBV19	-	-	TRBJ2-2	TGTGCCAGTAGTATAGTGGGCTCGACAGGCCGAGCGAACACCGGGGAGCTGTTTTTT	CASSIVGSTGRANTGELFF
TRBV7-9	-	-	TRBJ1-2	TGTGCCAGCAGCTTAGAAGGGCGGAACTGGGGCTACACCTTC	CASSLEGRNWGYTF
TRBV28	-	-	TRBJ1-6	TGTGCCTCTGGGGTCGGGAATTCACCCCTCCACTTT	CASGVGNSPLHF
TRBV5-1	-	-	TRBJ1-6	TGCGCCAGCAGCCTTCAAGGGCTGCTGAAGGGATCACCCCTCCACTTT	CASSLQGLLKGSPLHF
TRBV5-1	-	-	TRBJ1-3	TGCGCCAGCAGCTCCTCGGTCTCTGGAAACACCATATATTTT	CASSSSVSGNTIYF
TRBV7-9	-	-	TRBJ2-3	TGTGCCAGCAGCTTATGGGACGGGGAACTAGATACGCAGTATTTT	CASSLWDGELDTQYF
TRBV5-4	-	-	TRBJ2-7	TGTGCCAGCAGCTTGGGGCAGAGCTCCTACGAGCAGTACTTC	CASSLGQSSYEQYF
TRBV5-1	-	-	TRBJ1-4	TGCGCCAGCAGCCCAACAGGGACGGTTGATGAAAAACTGTTTTTT	CASSPTGTVDEKLFF
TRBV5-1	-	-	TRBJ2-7	TGCGCCAGCAGCTTCGGCGAGGGGGGGACGGGGCAGTACTTC	CASSFGEGGTGQYF
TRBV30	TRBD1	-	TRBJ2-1	TGTGCCTGGAGTGTGGACAGGGCGTACAATGAGCAGTTCTTC	CAWSVDRAYNEQFF
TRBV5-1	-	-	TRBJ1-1	TGCGCCAGCAGCTTGCAGGGTGGGGACACTGAAGCTTTCTTT	CASSLQGGDTEAFF
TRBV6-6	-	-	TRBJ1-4	TGTGCCAGCAGCCTTCTCGACAGACGAAATGAAAAACTGTTTTTT	CASSLLDRRNEKLFF
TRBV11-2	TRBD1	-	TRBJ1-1	TGTGCCAGCAGCTTAATTGGCAGGGGGGCGCGGACTGAAGCTTTCTTT	CASSLIGRGARTEAFF